Below, one T cell receptor (beta chain) is given with its context. What it recognizes is unknown. Presence of unique molecular identifiers characterized the TCR beta cDNA libraries. There were about 0.85 to 10 million T cells, and 450,000 to 550,000 cDNA molecules came from them. TCRdb ran MiXCR on the PCR reads and lists one entry per CDR3 protein. This table has 350,000 to 500,000 distinct CDR3 sequences, approximately 42% appearing once. The V end was cut by 3 bases, the J end by 10 bases, with 13 bases between. In germline, CDR1 is SEHNR, CDR2 FQNEAQ (reference sequence). The CDR3 loop spans 13 amino acids. The data are from a study of post-analysis software for immune sequencing data. General study results and limits: Batch-matched samples strongly co-clustered by F measure. Elevated frequency relative to controls characterized roughly 5 TRBV segments in patients, TRBV5-6, TRBV5-1 and TRBV20-1 among them.

This TCR came from a girl aged 2 to 9 with multiple sclerosis. Input material: blood. This sequence joins TRBV7-9 and TRBJ2-1; no firm D call. CDR3 sequence (DNA): TGTGCCAGCAGCTTTTTATCCTCAGAGGAGCAGTTCTTC. Translated: CASSFLSSEEQFF.